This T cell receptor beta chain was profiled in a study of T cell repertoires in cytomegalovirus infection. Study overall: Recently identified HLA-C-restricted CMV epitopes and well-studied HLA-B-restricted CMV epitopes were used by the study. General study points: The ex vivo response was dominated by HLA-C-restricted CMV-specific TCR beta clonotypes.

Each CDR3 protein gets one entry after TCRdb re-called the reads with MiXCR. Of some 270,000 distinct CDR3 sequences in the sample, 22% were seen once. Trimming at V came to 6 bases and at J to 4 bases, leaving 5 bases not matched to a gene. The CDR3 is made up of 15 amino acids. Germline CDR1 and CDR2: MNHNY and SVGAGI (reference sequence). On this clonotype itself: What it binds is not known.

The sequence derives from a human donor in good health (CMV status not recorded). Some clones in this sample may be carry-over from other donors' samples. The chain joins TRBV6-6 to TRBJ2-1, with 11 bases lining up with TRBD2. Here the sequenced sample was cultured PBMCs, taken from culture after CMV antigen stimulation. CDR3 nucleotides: TGTGCCAGCAGACTAGCGGGAGTACGGTACAATGAGCAGTTCTTC. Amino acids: CASRLAGVRYNEQFF.